The subject of this entry is one T cell receptor (beta chain). Its antigen target is currently unknown. The record has no base qualities; no much larger clone is one base away. The High Capacity cDNA Reverse Transcription Kit was used to reverse transcribe all of the isolated RNA, meaning that expressed TCRB transcripts were what got sequenced. Deep immunoSEQ sequencing was performed on naive, central memory and regulatory T cell samples, with an average of roughly 3.3 million total reads per sample. Sorted cells were lysed in RLT buffer and RNA was extracted with DNase-treated RNeasy Micro or Mini kits, depending on cell number. Each cell subset was processed on its own to prevent cross-contamination, while patient and healthy donor samples were processed together. TCRB sequences were amplified from cDNA with the immunoSEQ multiplex PCR, producing 87-bp fragments spanning the CDR3 region. Sequencing of the amplicons was performed on the Illumina HiSeq platform. The published analysis was carried out like this. PCR bias was computationally corrected using synthetic template baselines, reads within Hamming distance 2 were collapsed, and singletons that could not be merged were discarded. Reads were aligned against IMGT so that V, D and J genes, CDR3 length and insertions or deletions at six rearrangement sites could be assigned. Within each subset, clonotype counts were normalized to sorted cell number, after which true diversity and Gini coefficients were computed with the tcR R package. The overlap coefficient, calculated on TCRB nucleotide sequences, was used to measure repertoire sharing. Out-of-frame TCRB sequences from naive cells were analyzed as a proxy for the pre-selection repertoire. TCRdb took this table from immuneACCESS and kept in-frame rearrangements with V and J called. Such tables lack part of the clones; where checked against another copy, unresolved V genes explain under half of the gap, and the rest is unexplained. D and trimming were read from the DNA, whereas the V and J calls and clone size are those reported in that table. Recorded for this sample are hundreds of thousands of clones; around 15% of them occurred a single time. Of the sample, approximately 0.022% falls within the top ten clones.

This sample was taken from a study of beta chain features in type 1 diabetes listed by TCRdb under 2018. For the study in its entirety: Mean age, gender distribution, total cell number and subset yield did not differ between patients and healthy donors. Across all samples, about 110 million sorted cells were examined, and cell number per subset correlated strongly with RNA yield. In the study, recently diagnosed type 1 diabetes patients and matched healthy donors were compared on the TCRB repertoires of their sorted circulating CD4+ T cell subsets. Regulatory and stem cell-like memory subsets were obtained from only 8 patients and roughly 8 healthy donors, while naive and central memory subsets were obtained from all 30 or so donors. Overall study results and their limits: Sequencing cDNA rather than genomic DNA could over-represent highly expressing activated cells, although activation and CD3 levels did not differ between groups. At VDJ recombination sites, type 1 diabetes patients had fewer insertions and more deleted nucleotides, which implies abnormalities in thymic rearrangement. Shorter templates might be favored by PCR, yet because patient and control samples were amplified and corrected together, any such skew would affect both groups equally. The naive, central memory and regulatory TCRB repertoires appeared to resemble one another more closely among patients than among healthy donors. HLA sub-analyses involved small numbers of individuals, so any influence of HLA type on TCRB rearrangement remained unresolved. A moderate but significant shortening of TCRB CDR3 length was observed in type 1 diabetes patients in all four CD4+ subsets.

Each donor gave one peripheral blood draw, approximately 120 mL on average, collected into heparinised tubes. Using a panel that included CD45RO, CCR7, CD25, CD127, CD95 and CD27, naive, central memory, regulatory and stem cell-like memory CD4+ T cells were sorted on a BD FACSAria II. All sorted populations exceeded 95% purity. PBMCs were isolated right away by Lymphoprep density gradient centrifugation and were stained directly, without culture. So that batch effects would be minimized, each experiment stained and sorted samples in pairs, pairing one healthy donor with one patient. The CDR3 spans 13 residues, from the cysteine through the phenylalanine. The CDR3 DNA has 39 bases and is translated from base 1. Trimming removed 1 base from V and 7 bases from J, leaving 11 bases between the germline ends. CDR1 GTSNPN and CDR2 SVGIG were looked up in the germline V gene (reference sequence).

Sequenced input: naive CD4+ T cells from blood. According to the study, the label for this sample's cell subset or site signals: true naive CD4+ T cells. This TCR was recovered from a man between 18 and 35 years old with type 1 diabetes. The sequence is built from TRBV30 and TRBJ2-1; TRBD2 might be the D gene, on 5 matching bases. For the CDR3, the sequence is CAWSARGVNEQFF. The DNA is as follows: TGTGCCTGGAGTGCCCGGGGAGTAAATGAGCAGTTCTTC.